What follows are 30 T cell receptor beta chains derived from one specimen sequenced in a study of molecular identifiers for immune sequencing clone quantification. TCRdb redid the calling of the PCR reads with MiXCR, one entry per CDR3 protein. In the table there are about 320,000 distinct CDR3 sequences, roughly 23% of which are singletons. Sample: naive CD8+ T cells from blood, with Jurkat cell RNA spiked in. Described subset: FACS-sorted CD8+CD4-CCR7+CD45RA+ naive T cells. These receptor sequences come from a human donor in good health. Some libraries in this study had Jurkat cell RNA spiked in.

This clonotype is a singleton in its sample. Possible read error: a much larger clone is one base away. This chain links TRBV9 with TRBJ1-2; D is unresolved. This CDR3 comprises 9 residues. Germline assignment: CDR1 SGDLS and CDR2 YYNGEE. DNA for the CDR3: TGTGCCAGCGGCGTTCCCCCTCCCTTC. It translates to CASGVPPPF.

In this sample, this clonotype turned up a few times. This may arise from a read error, as a much more abundant clone is one base away. V gene TRBV7-9 combines with J gene TRBJ2-3, with TRBD1 as a possible D gene (6 bases). Germline V gives CDR1 SEHNR, CDR2 FQNEAQ (reference sequence). The CDR3 sequence is 14 residues long. The CDR3 nucleotides read TGTGCCACCGATAACAGGGTAGAGACAGATACGCGGTATTTT. It yields the protein CATDNRVETDTRYF.

As concerns this clonotype: This sequence may be a read error, since a much larger clone differs from it by one base. V usage is TRBV5-6 and J usage is TRBJ2-7; D is unclear. The V and J ends lost 4 bases and 6 bases respectively, with 11 bases between them. CDR3 length: 12 amino acids. Germline V gene data show CDR1 as SGHDT and CDR2 as YYEEEE. CDR3 DNA sequence: TGTGCCAGCAGCCCCGGGCCCCCCGAGCAGTACTTC. Protein sequence: CASSPGPPEQYF.

This clonotype was seen repeatedly, ten times or more. The gene calls are TRBV29-1 and TRBJ1-3; 8 nucleotides align to TRBD1. CDR3 length equals 16 residues. CDR1 SQVTM and CDR2 ANQGSEA come from the germline V gene. With V trimmed by 0 bases and J by 1 base, 5 bases remained unmatched. The CDR3 DNA follows: TGCAGCGTTGAAGAGGACAGGGAAATGTCTGGAAACACCATATATTTT. Translation: CSVEEDREMSGNTIYF.

This clonotype was observed many times. This chain links TRBV4-2 with TRBJ1-5, with D unclear. This CDR3 is built from 14 residues. V shed 2 bases and J shed 7 bases, with 12 bases lying between them. Germline assignment: CDR1 LGHNA and CDR2 YNFKEQ. CDR3 protein: CASSQTVLIQPQHF. The CDR3 DNA reads TGTGCCAGCAGCCAAACGGTTCTAATCCAGCCCCAGCATTTT.

This clonotype was counted once. A much bigger clone sits one base away, suggesting this may be a read error. This sequence joins TRBV24-1 and TRBJ2-5; D not resolved. The DNA end favors TRBJ2-7, so the J call may be wrong. Looked up from germline, CDR1 is KGHDR and CDR2 is SFDVKD. CDR3 size: 11 residues. CDR3 in DNA: TGTGCCACCAGTGATGCCCTCGAGCAGTACTTC. As protein: CATSDALEQYF.

DNA of the CDR3: TGTGCCAGCAGCCTTTTTTTCCGCAAGGACACTGAAGCTTTCTTT. Its protein product is CASSLFFRKDTEAFF. V usage is TRBV11-2 and J usage is TRBJ1-1; D is undetermined. With 5 bases removed from V and 3 bases from J, the gap between germline ends came to 16 bases. This CDR3 region has 15 residues. Germline assignment: CDR1 SGHAT and CDR2 FQNNGV.

This clonotype was seen ten or more times. The rearrangement joins TRBV12-3 or TRBV12-4 to TRBJ2-5; D might be TRBD1 (6 bases). V was pared by 5 bases and J by 4 bases, with 14 bases between. There are 14 residues in the CDR3. CDR3 protein: CASSITGLGETQYF. The CDR3 DNA is TGTGCCAGCAGTATAACAGGGCTCGGAGAGACCCAGTACTTC.

A word on this clonotype: A single base separates this from a much larger clone, so it may be a read error. V usage is TRBV12-3 or TRBV12-4 and J usage is TRBJ2-5; D call uncertain. The CDR3 extends over 13 amino acids. The CDR3 is CAGSLYLGETQYF. Here the CDR3 DNA reads TGTGCCGGCAGTTTATACCTGGGGGAGACCCAGTACTTC.

The chain couples TRBV7-9 to TRBJ2-7; TRBD2 matches 14 bases. The junction had 8 bases not matched to a gene; V was cut back by 5 bases and J by 5 bases. The CDR3 has 16 amino acids. Per germline, CDR1 SEHNR and CDR2 FQNEAQ (reference sequence). DNA of the CDR3: TGTGCCAGCAGCAATAAGGGACTAGCGGGAGCCCACGAGCAGTACTTC. Its protein product is CASSNKGLAGAHEQYF. The full variable domain, with the rest looked up from reference TRBV7-9 and TRBJ2-7, is DTGVSQNPRHKITKRGQNVTFRCDPISEHNRLYWYRQTLGQGPEFLTYFQNEAQLEKSRLLSDRFSAERPKGSFSTLEIQRTEQGDSAMYLCASSNKGLAGAHEQYFGPGTRLTVT.

This clonotype was recorded a few times. The chain recombines TRBV27 with TRBJ1-4, with 8 positions matching TRBD1. V lost 8 bases and J lost 3; bases outside the gene matches: 11. CDR1 and CDR2 from the germline V gene are MNHEY and SMNVEV (reference sequence). This CDR3 spans 16 amino acids. Here the CDR3 reads CASRRQGAKSNEKLFF. In nucleotides, the CDR3 is TGTGCCAGCCGCCGCCAGGGGGCGAAATCTAATGAAAAACTGTTTTTT.

This clonotype was counted ten times or more. This chain uses TRBV6-6 with TRBJ2-3; either TRBD1 or TRBD2 may fit D (5 bases each). V was trimmed by 7 bases and J by 8 bases, leaving 22 bases between them. The CDR3 has 15 amino acids. From germline, CDR1 is MNHNY and CDR2 SVGAGI (reference sequence). The CDR3 bases are TGTGCCAGCACTGAGATAGGGGAAGGGGACGGTACGCAGTATTTT. As protein: CASTEIGEGDGTQYF.

This clonotype occurred many times. The chain has TRBV7-9 and TRBJ2-4; D is ambiguous. Germline lookup yields CDR1 SEHNR and CDR2 FQNEAQ (reference sequence). The CDR3 runs to 12 residues. Deletions cut 6 bases from V and 5 bases from J, with 8 bases between. DNA for the CDR3: TGTGCCAGCAGTTCCCCAGAAAACATTCAGTACTTC. It yields the protein CASSSPENIQYF.

This clonotype was counted many times. The chain has TRBV5-4 and TRBJ2-5, with 9 nucleotides matching TRBD1. The V gene's germline CDR1 is SGHNT and CDR2 YYREEE (reference sequence). Trimming removed 4 bases from V and 4 bases from J; junction bases left unmatched: 8. CDR3 length: 15 amino acids. DNA for the CDR3: TGTGCCAGCAGCGTGAACAGGGGGCGCGTAGAGACCCAGTACTTC. It specifies CASSVNRGRVETQYF.

The table lists this clonotype with a few counts. The rearrangement joins TRBV20-1 to TRBJ2-3; 7 bases agree with TRBD2. This CDR3 spans 15 amino acids. From germline, CDR1 is DFQATT and CDR2 SNEGSKA (reference sequence). With 2 bases clipped from V and 8 bases from J, the junction kept 13 bases outside the gene matches. The CDR3 reads CSARSGPGGTVTQYF. The CDR3 DNA sequence: TGCAGTGCTAGAAGTGGTCCGGGAGGAACCGTTACGCAGTATTTT.

This clonotype was found many times. DNA of the CDR3: TGTGCCAGCAGTTTAGGATCTTGGGGGTACGAGCAGTACTTC. Its protein is CASSLGSWGYEQYF. The V call is TRBV27, the J call TRBJ2-7, with D perhaps assigned TRBD1 or TRBD2 (5 bases each). CDR3 length equals 14 residues. V was shortened by 2 bases and J by 4 bases, with 12 bases between the two germline ends. The germline gives CDR1 MNHEY, CDR2 SMNVEV (reference sequence).

In this sample, this clonotype turned up many times. The chain combines TRBV5-6 with TRBJ2-7; either TRBD1 or TRBD2 may fit D (5 bases each). Germline V gene lookup returns CDR1 SGHDT and CDR2 YYEEEE. The CDR3 spans 12 residues. V was shortened by 4 bases and J by 6 bases, with 11 bases between the two germline ends. The CDR3 reads CASSIRAGEQYF. As DNA, the CDR3 is TGTGCCAGCAGCATCAGGGCGGGCGAGCAGTACTTC.

This clonotype was observed many times. The CDR3 bases are TGTGCCAGTCGGCGGTACAATGAGCAGTTCTTC. Its translation: CASRRYNEQFF. This chain joins TRBV27 and TRBJ2-1, with no clear D. The CDR3 length is 11 residues. Germline CDR1 reads MNHEY; CDR2 reads SMNVEV (reference sequence). Trimming took off 9 bases at V and 4 bases at J, with 7 bases between the two ends.

About this clonotype: A clone one base away is much larger, so this may be a read error. The chain combines TRBV9 with TRBJ2-1, with D uncertain. The CDR3 is made up of 12 amino acids. Germline V CDR1 and CDR2: SGDLS, YYNGEE. V shed 4 bases and J shed 10 bases, with 12 bases lying between them. CDR3 region: CASSLKAREQFF. The CDR3 coding sequence is TGTGCCAGCAGCCTTAAAGCGCGGGAGCAGTTCTTC.

The chain links TRBV13 to TRBJ2-7, with TRBD1 matching 12 bases. This CDR3 is 15 amino acids long. With 4 bases clipped from V and 4 bases from J, the junction kept 5 bases outside the gene matches. Germline lookup yields CDR1 PRHDT and CDR2 FYEKMQ (reference sequence). This CDR3 reads CASSSGQGAGYEQYF. The CDR3 nucleotides are TGTGCCAGCAGCTCGGGACAGGGGGCGGGTTACGAGCAGTACTTC.

Only a few counts were recorded for this clonotype. The genes are TRBV19 and TRBJ2-7, with 7 bases lining up with TRBD1. Germline-derived CDR1 and CDR2 are LNHDA and SQIVND (reference sequence). V trimming: 5 bases; J trimming: 3 bases; junction bases outside the gene matches: 10. The CDR3 spans 15 residues. CDR3: CASSVTRDSLYEQYF. DNA for the CDR3: TGTGCCAGTAGTGTCACTCGGGACAGCCTCTACGAGCAGTACTTC.

This clonotype was observed a handful of times. The chain combines TRBV12-3 or TRBV12-4 with TRBJ2-4, with TRBD1 matching over 7 bases. CDR3 length: 16 amino acids. The V and J ends lost 5 bases and 0 bases, in that order; junction bases with no gene match: 7. CDR3 in DNA: TGTGCCAGCAGTCCGTCCGGGACAGTAGCCAAAAACATTCAGTACTTC. It translates to CASSPSGTVAKNIQYF.

This clonotype showed up just a few times. The genes are TRBV19 and TRBJ2-3; D perhaps matches TRBD2 (5 bases). CDR1 is LNHDA and CDR2 is SQIVND in the germline V gene (reference sequence). V was shortened by 5 bases and J by 2 bases, with 17 bases between the two germline ends. The CDR3 sequence is 16 residues long. The CDR3 DNA sequence: TGTGCCAGTAGTGAGAGCGGCGGCAGGTCCACAGATACGCAGTATTTT. It is translated as CASSESGGRSTDTQYF.

This chain links TRBV4-1 with TRBJ2-2, with a tentative D call TRBD2 (6 bases). This CDR3 contains 14 residues. The germline V and J ends were trimmed by 6 bases and 4 bases, with 12 bases remaining between them. The germline V gene has CDR1 MGHRA and CDR2 YSYEKL. CDR3 coding DNA: TGCGCCAGCAGGACCGGGCGGGGCACCGGGGAGCTGTTTTTT. This translates into CASRTGRGTGELFF.

This clonotype appeared many times. V is TRBV19 and J is TRBJ1-1; D gene ambiguous. Trimming cost V 9 bases and J 6 bases, with 14 bases left between them. The germline V gene has CDR1 LNHDA and CDR2 SQIVND (reference sequence). The CDR3 runs 12 residues. The CDR3 protein is CASEGRLSEAFF. In DNA form, the CDR3 reads TGTGCCAGCGAAGGCCGACTTTCTGAAGCTTTCTTT.

This clonotype showed up many times. CDR3 sequence reads: CASSFAGTPGTDTQYF. The CDR3 DNA follows: TGTGCCAGCAGCTTCGCCGGGACTCCCGGCACAGATACGCAGTATTTT. V is TRBV7-6 and J is TRBJ2-3; TRBD2 is a possible D gene (6 bases). The CDR3 covers 16 residues. The V gene's germline CDR1 is SGHVS and CDR2 FNYEAQ. Between the trimmed V and J ends, which lost 3 bases and 1 base, there was a span of 14 bases.

V is TRBV25-1 and J is TRBJ2-1, with D tentatively TRBD2 (6 bases). Germline lookup yields CDR1 MGHDK and CDR2 SYGVNS. This CDR3 comprises 17 residues. Trimming took off 5 bases at V and 3 bases at J, with 20 bases between the two ends. The chain's CDR3 is CASSIQSGLESYNEQFF. In nucleotides, the CDR3 is TGTGCCAGCAGTATACAAAGCGGGCTTGAGAGCTACAATGAGCAGTTCTTC.

Note on this clonotype: It may be a read error: a sequence one base away is much more abundant. This chain joins TRBV7-9 and TRBJ1-1, with a tentative D call TRBD1 (6 bases). Germline lookup yields CDR1 SEHNR and CDR2 FQNEAQ (reference sequence). The length of the CDR3 is 12 residues. The chain's CDR3 is CASGFGGAEAFF. For the CDR3, the DNA is TGTGCCAGCGGCTTCGGGGGCGCTGAAGCTTTCTTT.

This clonotype was recorded only once. The conserved final phenylalanine or tryptophan is absent from the CDR3, which likely points to a read error. The chain carries TRBV30 and TRBJ2-3; possibly TRBD2 for D (5 bases). The CDR3 loop spans 15 amino acids. V lost 3 bases and J 0 bases, leaving 13 bases between the germline ends. The germline V gene encodes CDR1 GTSNPN and CDR2 SVGIG (reference sequence). The CDR3 bases are TGTGCCTGGAGCGGAGCGGCAACTAGCACAGATACGCAGTATCTT. As protein: CAWSGAATSTDTQYL.

This clonotype was recorded many times. The CDR3 DNA sequence: TGCGCCAGCAGCTTGGTGATGGCCGACGCAATAAACACTGAAGCTTTCTTT. This sequence encodes CASSLVMADAINTEAFF. The V gene is TRBV5-1, the J gene TRBJ1-1, with unresolved D. Germline CDR1 and CDR2: SGHRS and YFSETQ. Trimming shortened V by 0 bases and J by 2 bases, and 17 bases separated the two germline ends. This CDR3 region has 17 residues.